Given below is one T cell receptor (beta chain) in context. This sample is drawn from a study of blood T cell repertoires in COVID-19. Study-wide context: T cells, B-cell-depleted T cells, or PBMCs supplied cDNA or gDNA.

This CDR3 spans 14 amino acids. The germline gives CDR1 KGHSH, CDR2 LQKENI. The V end lost 3 bases, the J end lost 5 bases, and 14 bases lay between the germline ends. As processed by the authors: Estimation of nucleated cell counts was performed using reference gene primer amplification. Libraries were prepared by immunoSEQ multiplex PCR; TCRdb keeps only in-frame clonotypes and omits some of them. That table gives V, J and clone size, and the DNA gave D and trimming. The sample consists of some 200,000 clones, under 90% of them appearing once. Participant reports of clinical history set cohort assignment. Within 2 weeks before study entry, exposed participants met a COVID-19 case.

The clonotype was recovered from a woman aged 50 to 60 who had been exposed to COVID-19. V gene TRBV18 combines with J gene TRBJ2-7; D call uncertain. The sample comprised PBMCs or T cells enriched from blood (not recorded which). CDR3 DNA: TGTGCCAGCTCACCTTCGGGTCTGTCCCACGAGCAGTACTTC. This gives the protein CASSPSGLSHEQYF.